The following is a T cell receptor (beta chain) sequence with its context. J lost 6 bases, V lost 5 bases, and 3 bases had no gene match. CDR1 is GTSNPN and CDR2 is SVGIG in the germline V gene (reference sequence). The CDR3 contains 14 residues. These data come from a study of CD8 T cells in Susac syndrome. Random hexamers were used to reverse transcribe the RNA input (about 0.5 to 1 ug). Using its own MiXCR run on the immunoSEQ multiplex PCR reads, TCRdb lists one record per CDR3 protein. Of about 130,000 distinct CDR3 sequences in the sample, roughly 94% were seen once. This sequence originates from a human donor with multiple sclerosis. This chain connects TRBV30 to TRBJ2-1; 14 bases are a match to TRBD2. What was sequenced was CD4+ T cells from PBMCs. The chain's CDR3 is CAWGTSGSFNEQFF. DNA for the CDR3: TGTGCCTGGGGGACTAGCGGGAGTTTCAATGAGCAGTTCTTC.